The 22 T cell receptor beta chains below all came from one sample that was sequenced in a study of vaccination and CD4 T cells after COVID-19. Treatment here: roughly 11-day PBMC culture with coronavirus spike peptide pools or control peptides (ViraFEST assay). CD4+ T-cell collection from the unexposed donor predated the COVID-19 pandemic (2011-2018). What these receptors recognize is not known. Sequencing of the DNA from cultured CD4+ T cells was carried out with the Oncomine TCR Beta short-read assay. Each CDR3 protein gets one entry after TCRdb re-called the PCR reads with MiXCR. The data contain 7,800 or so distinct CDR3 sequences, about 38% of them singletons. The sequencing input was CD4+ T cells from blood, cultured in vitro. Receptors were obtained from a human donor in good health.

The chain carries TRBV6-1 and TRBJ1-2; 9 bases match TRBD1. Losses at the gene ends were 6 bases for V and 10 bases for J; bases not matched to a gene: 12. The CDR3 spans 14 residues. Germline CDR1 MNHNS, CDR2 SASEGT. The CDR3 DNA reads as TGTGCCAGCAGGAGCTCGGGACAGGGTCTAATCTACACCTTC. Translated: CASRSSGQGLIYTF.

This CDR3 reads CASSEPGGGASYEQYF. The CDR3 DNA follows: TGTGCCAGCAGTGAACCAGGGGGAGGGGCCTCCTACGAGCAGTACTTC. The chain has TRBV2 and TRBJ2-7; D tentatively reads TRBD1 or TRBD2 (7 bases each). Germline lookup yields CDR1 SNHLY and CDR2 FYNNEI. Trimming stripped 2 bases from V and 0 bases from J, with 14 bases between. The CDR3 runs to 16 residues.

The J gene is TRBJ2-5, the V gene TRBV9; D may match TRBD1 or TRBD2 (5 bases each). The germline V gene encodes CDR1 SGDLS and CDR2 YYNGEE. This CDR3 has 13 amino acids. Trimming removed 3 bases from V and 5 bases from J, with 11 bases in between. This CDR3 is CASSAQGVETQYF. The CDR3 DNA reads TGTGCCAGCAGCGCCCAGGGAGTCGAGACCCAGTACTTC.

This clonotype was seen more than once but under ten times. The chain uses TRBV6-5 and TRBJ1-1; possible D gene TRBD1, 5 bases. The length of the CDR3 is 14 residues. The germline V gene encodes CDR1 MNHEY and CDR2 SVGAGI. Trimming took off 2 bases at V and 3 bases at J, with 10 bases between the two ends. This CDR3 reads CASSYGHPDTEAFF. CDR3 DNA sequence: TGTGCCAGCAGTTACGGACACCCGGACACTGAAGCTTTCTTT.

By share, this clonotype ranks as large (0.1 to 1%). This sequence joins TRBV20-1 and TRBJ2-7; D not resolved. The CDR3 is 15 amino acids. CDR1 DFQATT and CDR2 SNEGSKA come from the germline V gene (reference sequence). V gave up 3 bases and J gave up 3 bases, with 18 bases separating them. The CDR3 region is CSASEGPKKGYEQYF. The CDR3 DNA is TGCAGTGCTAGTGAAGGGCCAAAAAAGGGCTACGAGCAGTACTTC.

The chain recombines TRBV5-1 with TRBJ1-2; TRBD1 aligns across 8 bases. The CDR3 loop spans 12 amino acids. Losses at the gene ends were 4 bases for V and 8 bases for J; bases not matched to a gene: 4. Germline V gene lookup returns CDR1 SGHRS and CDR2 YFSETQ. The DNA for the CDR3 is TGCGCCAGCAGCCAGGACAGGGCGGGCTACACCTTC. Its translation is CASSQDRAGYTF.

Only a few counts were recorded for this clonotype. The V and J genes are TRBV6-1 and TRBJ1-1, with D uncertain. CDR1 is MNHNS, CDR2 SASEGT, per germline. Trimming took 7 bases from V and 3 from J, leaving 6 bases between them. This CDR3 spans 11 amino acids. The DNA of the CDR3 is TGTGCCAGCACTAGTTACACTGAAGCTTTCTTT. This codes for CASTSYTEAFF.

This chain links TRBV7-6 with TRBJ1-3; TRBD1 matches 8 bases. Germline values: CDR1 SGHVS, CDR2 FNYEAQ. V trimming: 5 bases; J trimming: 6 bases; junction bases outside the gene matches: 9. The CDR3 extends over 15 amino acids. The CDR3 here is CASSLGTGNLNTIYF. DNA for the CDR3: TGTGCCAGCAGCCTTGGGACAGGAAACTTAAACACCATATATTTT.

This clonotype came up a few times. This sequence joins TRBV21-1 and TRBJ2-7; the D call of TRBD1 is as the table states it, not checked on the DNA. TRBV21-1 is a pseudogene segment. This CDR3 contains 16 residues. The DNA for the CDR3 is TGTGCCAGCAGAGTGATACCGGGACAGGGGAGGTACGAGCAGTACTTC. Translating gives CASRVIPGQGRYEQYF.

The chain carries TRBV20-1 and TRBJ2-3; D is possibly TRBD2 (6 bases). Deletions cut 5 bases from V and 3 bases from J, with 15 bases between. Germline V gene sequence: CDR1 DFQATT, CDR2 SNEGSKA (reference sequence). The CDR3 is made up of 14 amino acids. The CDR3 DNA sequence: TGCAGTGCTCCACTAGCATTTAAGACAGATACGCAGTATTTT. This codes for CSAPLAFKTDTQYF.

V usage is TRBV19 and J usage is TRBJ1-1; D gene ambiguous. Between the trimmed V and J ends, which lost 7 bases and 4 bases, there was a span of 10 bases. There are 12 residues in the CDR3. Germline CDR1 is LNHDA and CDR2 is SQIVND (reference sequence). CDR3 loop: CASNWVGTEAFF. CDR3 coding DNA: TGTGCCAGTAATTGGGTGGGCACTGAAGCTTTCTTT.

This clonotype showed up just a few times. V is TRBV30 and J is TRBJ1-2; perhaps TRBD1 as D (6 bases). This CDR3 is 12 amino acids long. Germline CDR1 and CDR2: GTSNPN and SVGIG (reference sequence). Trimming removed 2 bases from V and 4 bases from J, with 8 bases in between. The CDR3 bases are TGTGCCTGGAGTCAGGGGTTCTATGGCTACACCTTC. It is translated as CAWSQGFYGYTF. Drawing the rest from reference TRBV30 and TRBJ1-2, the complete variable domain is SQTIHQWPATLVQPVGSPLSLECTVEGTSNPNLYWYRQAAGRGLQLLFYSVGIGQISSEVPQNLSASRPQDRQFILSSKKLLLSDSGFYLCAWSQGFYGYTFGSGTRLTVV.

The chain combines TRBV5-5 with TRBJ1-5; 9 bases map to TRBD1. This CDR3 is built from 14 residues. Trimming at V came to 7 bases and at J to 7 bases, leaving 9 bases not matched to a gene. Germline V CDR1 and CDR2: SGHKS, YYEKEE (reference sequence). CDR3 DNA sequence: TGTGCCAGCGCTATACAGGGGGCCGGCCAGCCCCAGCATTTT. Translated: CASAIQGAGQPQHF.

Only a few counts were recorded for this clonotype. The J gene is TRBJ1-5, the V gene TRBV2; no clear D gene. The CDR3 is 13 amino acids. V lost 6 bases and J lost 1, with 7 bases in between. Germline V gene data show CDR1 as SNHLY and CDR2 as FYNNEI. The CDR3 region has the DNA TGTGCCAGCAGCCTGGACAGCAATCAGCCCCAGCATTTT. Residues: CASSLDSNQPQHF.

This clonotype was seen only a few times. The chain links TRBV5-1 to TRBJ1-6; 10 nucleotides align to TRBD1. Trimming at V came to 3 bases and at J to 5 bases, leaving 5 bases not matched to a gene. The CDR3 runs 16 residues. From germline, CDR1 is SGHRS and CDR2 YFSETQ. CDR3 nucleotide sequence: TGCGCCAGCAGCTGGGGACAGGGGAACAATAATTCACCCCTCCACTTT. As protein: CASSWGQGNNNSPLHF.

The rearrangement uses TRBV7-9 and TRBJ2-1; possibly TRBD1 for D (5 bases). CDR1 and CDR2 from the germline V gene are SEHNR and FQNEAQ (reference sequence). V was cut by 5 bases and J by 5 bases, with 13 bases left in between. CDR3 size: 14 residues. The CDR3, as DNA: TGTGCCAGCAGCAGACCCGACAGACACAATGAGCAGTTCTTC. Its translation is CASSRPDRHNEQFF.

This clonotype appeared a few times. The chain is built from TRBV7-9 and TRBJ1-1; D perhaps matches TRBD1 (6 bases). Trimming shortened V by 5 bases and J by 5 bases, and 24 bases separated the two germline ends. The CDR3 consists of 17 residues. Looked up from germline, CDR1 is SEHNR and CDR2 is FQNEAQ (reference sequence). DNA for the CDR3: TGTGCCAGCAGCCCTAACCCCTTACAGGGCAGTTGGACTGAAGCTTTCTTT. It codes for CASSPNPLQGSWTEAFF.

The chain combines TRBV7-9 with TRBJ1-2, with D perhaps TRBD1 (6 bases). The germline V and J ends were trimmed by 4 bases and 9 bases, with 18 bases remaining between them. This CDR3 has 14 residues. Per germline, CDR1 SEHNR and CDR2 FQNEAQ (reference sequence). The CDR3 nucleotides read TGTGCCAGCAGCTCTCTTGGGGGGCTCGGTTGCTACACCTTC. It codes for CASSSLGGLGCYTF.

This chain links TRBV20-1 with TRBJ2-7; D gene ambiguous. Germline V gene sequence: CDR1 DFQATT, CDR2 SNEGSKA (reference sequence). The CDR3 runs 13 residues. The V gene lost 8 bases and the J gene lost 1 base, with 15 bases spanning the gap. Here the CDR3 DNA reads TGCAGTACCCTTGATTCCAGTTCCTACGAGCAGTACTTC. It codes for CSTLDSSSYEQYF.

The rearrangement links TRBV18 to TRBJ1-1; D gene uncertain. Germline assignment: CDR1 KGHSH and CDR2 LQKENI. Trimming removed 6 bases at V and 4 bases at J, with 9 bases between. The CDR3 covers 12 residues. The DNA of the CDR3 is TGTGCCAGCTCTCGCATCACCACTGAAGCTTTCTTT. It yields the protein CASSRITTEAFF. Based on the CDR3 plus reference TRBV18 and TRBJ1-1, the full variable domain is NAGVMQNPRHLVRRRGQEARLRCSPMKGHSHVYWYRQLPEEGLKFMVYLQKENIIDESGMPKERFSAEFPKEGPSILRIQQVVRGDSAAYFCASSRITTEAFFGQGTRLTVV.

The gene calls are TRBV30 and TRBJ1-2; D remains unclear. This CDR3 is built from 12 residues. CDR1 is GTSNPN, CDR2 SVGIG, per germline (reference sequence). V lost 8 bases, J lost 7 bases, and 17 bases lay in between. CDR3 DNA: TGTGCCCAAGCCGGGCCTGCGCCTGGCTACACCTTC. This sequence encodes CAQAGPAPGYTF.

The chain joins TRBV27 to TRBJ2-1; 9 bases map to TRBD2. The J segment lost 4 bases and the V segment lost 2 bases, leaving 6 bases of the junction unmatched. Germline V lookup: CDR1 MNHEY, CDR2 SMNVEV (reference sequence). The CDR3 runs 16 residues. The CDR3 protein is CASSLAGGLGYNEQFF. CDR3 nucleotide sequence: TGTGCCAGCAGTTTAGCGGGGGGGCTAGGATACAATGAGCAGTTCTTC.